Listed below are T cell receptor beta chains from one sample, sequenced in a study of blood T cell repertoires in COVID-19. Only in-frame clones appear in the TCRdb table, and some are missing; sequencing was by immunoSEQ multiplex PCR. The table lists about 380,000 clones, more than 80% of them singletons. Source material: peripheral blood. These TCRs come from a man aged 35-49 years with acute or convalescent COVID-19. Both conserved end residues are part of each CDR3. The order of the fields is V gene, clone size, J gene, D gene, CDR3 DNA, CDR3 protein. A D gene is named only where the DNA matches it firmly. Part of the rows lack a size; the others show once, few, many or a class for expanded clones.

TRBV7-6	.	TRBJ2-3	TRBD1	TGTGCCAGCAGCCTAAGGGACAGGGGGGATACGCAGTATTTT	CASSLRDRGDTQYF
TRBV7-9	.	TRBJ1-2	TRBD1	TGTGCCAGCAGCGAGTCGTCGGGACAGAGTAACTATGGCTACACCTTC	CASSESSGQSNYGYTF
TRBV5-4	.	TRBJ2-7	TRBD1	TGTGCCAGCAGCTTGCCGGGACAGGGATACTACGAGCAGTACTTC	CASSLPGQGYYEQYF
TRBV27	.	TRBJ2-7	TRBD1	TGTGCCAGCAGTTTTTGGTCAGACAGGGCACCTTCCTACGAGCAGTACTTC	CASSFWSDRAPSYEQYF
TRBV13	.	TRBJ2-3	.	TGTGCCAGCATCCTGAGCGGGCGCACAGATACGCAGTATTTT	CASILSGRTDTQYF
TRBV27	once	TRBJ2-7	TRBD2	TGTGCCAGCAGCCAAAGCGGGAGTTACGTTTACGAGCAGTACTTC	CASSQSGSYVYEQYF
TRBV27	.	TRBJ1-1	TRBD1	TGTGCCAGCAGTCCGGGACAGGGGGATATCGGCACTGAAGCTTTCTTT	CASSPGQGDIGTEAFF
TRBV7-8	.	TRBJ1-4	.	TGTGCCAGCAGCTCCCCTAACAGGTTTGAAAAACTGTTTTTT	CASSSPNRFEKLFF
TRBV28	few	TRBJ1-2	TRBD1	TGTGCCAGCAGACGGGACAGCAGCCCGGGCTACACCTTC	CASRRDSSPGYTF
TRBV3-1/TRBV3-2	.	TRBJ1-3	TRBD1	TGTGCCAGCCGACAGGGTGGAATCTCTGGAAACACCATATATTTT	CASRQGGISGNTIYF
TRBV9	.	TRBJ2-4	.	TGTGCCAGCAGCGTAGCGGGTCTAGCCAAAAACATTCAGTACTTC	CASSVAGLAKNIQYF
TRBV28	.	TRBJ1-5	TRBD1	TGTGCCAGCAGAGGGACAGAGGATCAGCCCCAGCATTTT	CASRGTEDQPQHF
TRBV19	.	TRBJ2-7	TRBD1	TGTGCCAGTAGTTTTCGGACAGGGGCTTCCTACGAGCAGTACTTC	CASSFRTGASYEQYF
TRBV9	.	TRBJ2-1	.	TGTGCCAGCAGCGTAGGGCGGGGAGGCAATGAGCAGTTCTTC	CASSVGRGGNEQFF
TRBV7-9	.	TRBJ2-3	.	TGTGCCAGCAGCTTTCTCGAGACAGGCTCGGATTTT	CASSFLETGSDF
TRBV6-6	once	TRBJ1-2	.	TGTGCCAGCAGTTACAACAGAAACTTCTATGGCTACACCTTC	CASSYNRNFYGYTF
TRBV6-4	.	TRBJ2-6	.	TGTGCCAGCAGTCCCTCCTCCCGGTCTGGGGCCAACGTCCTGACTTTC	CASSPSSRSGANVLTF
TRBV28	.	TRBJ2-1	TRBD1	TGTGCCAGCAGTTGGGACAGGAGAAGAAAATACAATGAGCAGTTCTTC	CASSWDRRRKYNEQFF
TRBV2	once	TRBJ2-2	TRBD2	TGTGCCAGCAGCCCCTCCCTGGGACTAGCCTCGAACACCGGGGAGCTGTTTTTT	CASSPSLGLASNTGELFF
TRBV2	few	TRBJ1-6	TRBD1	TGTGCCAGCAGGGGGGACAGGGCGGTTTCACCCCTCCACTTT	CASRGDRAVSPLHF
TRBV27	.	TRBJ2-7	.	TGTGCCAGCAGTTTATCGTTTCCCCAGAGGAGTTACGAGCAGTACTTC	CASSLSFPQRSYEQYF
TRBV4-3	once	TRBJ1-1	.	TGCGCCAGCAGCCAAGAGGGAGGTCACACTGAAGCTTTCTTT	CASSQEGGHTEAFF
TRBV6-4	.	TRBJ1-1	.	TGTGCCAGCAGCGGATGGATTAGGCAGGTAAGTACTGAAGCTTTCTTT	CASSGWIRQVSTEAFF
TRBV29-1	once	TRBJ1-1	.	TGCAGCGTTGAGGGAGGGAGGGGGATCCGATTT	CSVEGGRGIRF
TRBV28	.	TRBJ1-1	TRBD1	TGTGCCAGCAGTTCACGGACAGGGGTAGGGACTGAAGCTTTCTTT	CASSSRTGVGTEAFF
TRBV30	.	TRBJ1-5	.	TGTGCCTGGAGACAGGGTACGGACAATCAGCCCCAGCATTTT	CAWRQGTDNQPQHF
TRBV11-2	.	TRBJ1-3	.	TGTGCCAGCAGCCATATACAATTATACAGGGCGTCTGGAAACACCATATATTTT	CASSHIQLYRASGNTIYF
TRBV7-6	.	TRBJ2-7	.	TGTGCCAGCAGCTTAGAGGCGGGGAGCTCCTACGAGCAGTACTTC	CASSLEAGSSYEQYF
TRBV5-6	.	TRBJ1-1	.	TGTGCCAGCAGCCCGGTAAGCAACACTGAAGCTTTCTTT	CASSPVSNTEAFF